This T cell receptor beta chain was observed in a study of Tregs in tolerant kidney transplant recipients. The nonmyeloablative bone marrow transplants came from related graft donors, with transient mixed chimerism. Unstimulated Tregs (CD4+CD25+CD127-) and CD4+CD25- non-Tregs were sorted from PBMCs. Germline values: CDR1 SGDLS, CDR2 YYNGEE. With 0 bases removed from V and 8 bases from J, the gap between germline ends came to 11 bases. The CDR3 loop spans 14 amino acids. Sequencing used immunoSEQ multiplex PCR; TCRdb keeps in-frame clones, though not all of them. The sample totals 30,000 to 40,000 clones. A note on this clone: The read is 3 residues too short to cover the CDR3 end, so that end is filled in from the germline J gene.

This specimen was CD4+ T cells from blood (PBMCs), taken 24 months after the transplant. The chain employs TRBV9 and TRBJ2-2, with D tentatively TRBD2 (6 bases). This TCR was recovered from a human patient who received a combined kidney and bone marrow transplant. Some of the T cells may derive from the graft donor. The CDR3 is CASSVALRGGELFF. Incomplete CDR3 DNA: TGTGCCAGCAGCGTAGCCTTGCGGGGAGGGGAG.